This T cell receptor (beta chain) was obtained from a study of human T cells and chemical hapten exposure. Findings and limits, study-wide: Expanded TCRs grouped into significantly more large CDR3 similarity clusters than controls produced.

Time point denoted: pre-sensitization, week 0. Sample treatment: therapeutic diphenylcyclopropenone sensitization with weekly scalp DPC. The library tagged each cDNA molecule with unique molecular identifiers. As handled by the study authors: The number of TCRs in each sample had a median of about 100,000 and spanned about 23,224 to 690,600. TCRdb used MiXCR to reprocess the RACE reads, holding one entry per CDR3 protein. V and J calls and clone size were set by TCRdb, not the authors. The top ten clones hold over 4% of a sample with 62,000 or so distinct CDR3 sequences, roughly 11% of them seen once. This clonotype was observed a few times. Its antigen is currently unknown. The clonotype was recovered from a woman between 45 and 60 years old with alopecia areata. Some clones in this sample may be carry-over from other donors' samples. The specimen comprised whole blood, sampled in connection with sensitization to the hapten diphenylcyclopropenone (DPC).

CDR3: CASSPTSARQFF. In DNA, the CDR3 is TGTGCCAGCAGCCCGACTAGTGCTCGGCAGTTCTTC. The rearrangement uses TRBV7-2 and TRBJ2-1, with D perhaps matching TRBD2 (6 bases). The CDR3 extends over 12 amino acids. Per germline, CDR1 SGHTA and CDR2 FQGNSA. V gave up 5 bases and J gave up 12 bases, with 14 bases separating them.